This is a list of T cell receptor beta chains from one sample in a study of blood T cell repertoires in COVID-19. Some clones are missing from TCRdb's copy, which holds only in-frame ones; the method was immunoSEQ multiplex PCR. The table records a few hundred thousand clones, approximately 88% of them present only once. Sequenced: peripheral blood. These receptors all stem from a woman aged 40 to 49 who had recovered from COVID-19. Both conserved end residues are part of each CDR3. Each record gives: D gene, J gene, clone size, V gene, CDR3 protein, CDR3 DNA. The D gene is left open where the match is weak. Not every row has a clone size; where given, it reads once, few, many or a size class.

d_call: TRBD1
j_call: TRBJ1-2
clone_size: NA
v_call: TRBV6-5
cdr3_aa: CASSPDRDYGYTF
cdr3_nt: TGTGCCAGCAGTCCGGACAGGGACTATGGCTACACCTTC

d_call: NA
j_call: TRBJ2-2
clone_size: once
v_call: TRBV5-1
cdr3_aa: CASSLEAGNTGELFF
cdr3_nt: TGCGCCAGCAGCTTGGAAGCGGGGAACACCGGGGAGCTGTTTTTT

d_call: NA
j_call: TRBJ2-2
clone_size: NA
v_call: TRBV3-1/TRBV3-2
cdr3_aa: CASSQGGFLTGELFF
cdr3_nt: TGTGCCAGCAGCCAAGGGGGCTTCTTAACCGGGGAGCTGTTTTTT

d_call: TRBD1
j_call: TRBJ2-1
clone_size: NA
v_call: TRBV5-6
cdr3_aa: CASSFWRGQGNNEQFF
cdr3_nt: TGTGCCAGCAGCTTTTGGCGTGGACAGGGGAACAATGAGCAGTTCTTC

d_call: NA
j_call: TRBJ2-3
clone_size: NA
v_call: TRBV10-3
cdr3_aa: CAISVWPDTQYF
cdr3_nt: TGTGCCATCAGTGTTTGGCCAGATACGCAGTATTTT

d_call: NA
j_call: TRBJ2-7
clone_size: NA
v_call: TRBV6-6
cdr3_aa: CASSSTRSSYEQYF
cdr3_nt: TGTGCCAGCAGTTCCACTCGAAGCTCCTACGAGCAGTACTTC

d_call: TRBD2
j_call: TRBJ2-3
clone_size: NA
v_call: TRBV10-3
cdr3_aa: CAIRGASGNTDTQYF
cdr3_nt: TGTGCCATCAGGGGTGCTAGCGGGAACACAGATACGCAGTATTTT

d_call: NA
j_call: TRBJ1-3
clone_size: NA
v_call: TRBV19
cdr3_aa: CASHRGRSGNTIYF
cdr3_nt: TGTGCCAGTCATCGCGGGAGGTCTGGAAACACCATATATTTT

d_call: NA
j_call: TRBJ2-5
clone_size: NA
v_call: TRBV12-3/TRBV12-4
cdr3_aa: CASSGRQWETQYF
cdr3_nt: TGTGCCAGCAGTGGGCGTCAGTGGGAGACCCAGTACTTC

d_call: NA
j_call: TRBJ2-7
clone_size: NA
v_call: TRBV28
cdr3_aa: CASSLFGGAGDEQYF
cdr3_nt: TGTGCCAGCAGCCTCTTTGGGGGGGCAGGCGACGAGCAGTACTTC

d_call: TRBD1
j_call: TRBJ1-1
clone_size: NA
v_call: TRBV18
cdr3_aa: CASSQTGETTEAFF
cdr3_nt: TGTGCCAGCTCACAGACAGGGGAAACAACTGAAGCTTTCTTT

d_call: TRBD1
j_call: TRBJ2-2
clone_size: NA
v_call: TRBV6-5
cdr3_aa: CASRRGGATGELFF
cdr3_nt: TGTGCCAGCAGACGAGGGGGCGCTACCGGGGAGCTGTTTTTT

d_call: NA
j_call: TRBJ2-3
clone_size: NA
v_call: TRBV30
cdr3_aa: CAWTYGTDTQYF
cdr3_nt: TGTGCCTGGACCTATGGCACAGATACGCAGTATTTT

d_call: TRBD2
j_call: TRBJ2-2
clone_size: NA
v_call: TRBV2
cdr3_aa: CASSLGTSGAGELFF
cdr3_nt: TGTGCCAGCAGTCTCGGGACTAGCGGGGCCGGGGAGCTGTTTTTT

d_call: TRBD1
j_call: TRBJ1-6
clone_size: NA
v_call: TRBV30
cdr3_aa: CAWSKGTAHSPLHF
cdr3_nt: TGTGCCTGGAGTAAGGGGACAGCGCATTCACCCCTCCACTTT

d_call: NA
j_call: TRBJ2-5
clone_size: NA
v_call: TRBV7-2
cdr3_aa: CASSLGGALRPSGETQYF
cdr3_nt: TGTGCCAGCAGCTTAGGCGGGGCCTTGCGACCCTCGGGAGAGACCCAGTACTTC

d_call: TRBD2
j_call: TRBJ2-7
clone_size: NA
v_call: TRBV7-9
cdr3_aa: CATQGASGRYTYEQYF
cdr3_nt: TGTGCCACCCAGGGGGCTAGCGGGAGGTACACCTACGAGCAGTACTTC

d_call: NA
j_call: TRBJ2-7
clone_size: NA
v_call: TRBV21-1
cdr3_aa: CASSKMASGEGEQYF
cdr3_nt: TGTGCCAGCAGCAAAATGGCTAGCGGAGAGGGAGAGCAGTACTTC

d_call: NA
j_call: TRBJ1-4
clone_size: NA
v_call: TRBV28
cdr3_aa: CASSPGGQINEKLFF
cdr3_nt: TGTGCCAGCAGCCCGGGAGGGCAGATTAATGAAAAACTGTTTTTT

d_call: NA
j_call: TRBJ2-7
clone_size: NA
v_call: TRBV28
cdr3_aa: CASSLYGGPAYEQYF
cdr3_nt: TGTGCCAGCAGTTTATACGGGGGTCCAGCCTACGAGCAGTACTTC

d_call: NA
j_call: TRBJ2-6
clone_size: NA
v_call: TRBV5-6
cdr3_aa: CASSLKTDSGANVLTF
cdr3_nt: TGTGCCAGCAGCTTGAAGACAGACTCTGGGGCCAACGTCCTGACTTTC

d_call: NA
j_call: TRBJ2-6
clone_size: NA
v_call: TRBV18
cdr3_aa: CASSHNSGANVLTF
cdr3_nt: TGTGCCAGCTCACACAACTCTGGGGCCAACGTCCTGACTTTC

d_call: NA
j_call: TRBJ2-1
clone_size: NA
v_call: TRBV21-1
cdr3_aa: CASSKGGLPYIYNEQFF
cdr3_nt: TGTGCCAGCAGCAAAGGGGGACTACCCTACATCTACAATGAGCAGTTCTTC

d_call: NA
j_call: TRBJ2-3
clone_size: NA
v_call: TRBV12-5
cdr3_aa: CASGLDRGRVASGELPERDTQYF
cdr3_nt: TGTGCTAGTGGTTTGGACAGGGGGCGCGTGGCTAGCGGGGAGCTTCCGGAGCGAGATACGCAGTATTTT

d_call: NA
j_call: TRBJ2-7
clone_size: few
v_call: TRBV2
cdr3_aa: CASSRQPDYEQYF
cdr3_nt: TGTGCCAGCAGTAGACAGCCTGACTACGAGCAGTACTTC

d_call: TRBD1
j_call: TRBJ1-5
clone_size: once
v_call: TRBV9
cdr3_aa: CASSLTGDQPQHF
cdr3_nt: TGTGCCAGCAGCCTAACAGGGGATCAGCCCCAGCATTTT

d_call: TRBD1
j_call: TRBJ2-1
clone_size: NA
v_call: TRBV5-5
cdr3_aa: CASSLLGTGSHEQFF
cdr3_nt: TGTGCCAGCAGCTTGCTTGGGACAGGGAGCCATGAGCAGTTCTTC

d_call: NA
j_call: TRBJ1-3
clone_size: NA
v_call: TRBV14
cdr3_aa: CASSQARGESSGNTIYF
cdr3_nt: TGTGCCAGCAGCCAAGCCAGGGGCGAGAGCTCTGGAAACACCATATATTTT

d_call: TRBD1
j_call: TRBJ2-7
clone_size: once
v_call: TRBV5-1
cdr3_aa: CASSLVTGVYEQYF
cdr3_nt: TGCGCCAGCAGCTTGGTAACAGGGGTCTACGAGCAGTACTTC

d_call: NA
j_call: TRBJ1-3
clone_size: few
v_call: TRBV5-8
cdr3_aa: CASSLLGGTGNTIYF
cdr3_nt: TGTGCCAGCAGCTTGTTAGGGGGTACGGGAAACACCATATATTTT

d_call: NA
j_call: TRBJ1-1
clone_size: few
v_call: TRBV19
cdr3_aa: CASSIDRWGAEAFF
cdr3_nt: TGTGCCAGTAGTATAGATCGTTGGGGCGCGGAAGCTTTCTTT

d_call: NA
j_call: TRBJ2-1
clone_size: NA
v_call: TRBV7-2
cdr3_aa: CASSGGLGVSSYNEQFF
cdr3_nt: TGTGCCAGCAGCGGGGGGTTAGGCGTTAGCTCCTACAATGAGCAGTTCTTC

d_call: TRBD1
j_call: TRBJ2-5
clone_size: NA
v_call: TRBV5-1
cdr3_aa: CASSWWTGQEETQYF
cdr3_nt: TGCGCCAGCAGCTGGTGGACAGGGCAGGAAGAGACCCAGTACTTC

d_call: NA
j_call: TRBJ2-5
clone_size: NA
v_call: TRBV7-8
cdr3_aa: CASSSFRGGETQYF
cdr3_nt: TGTGCCAGCAGCTCGTTCCGGGGTGGGGAGACCCAGTACTTC

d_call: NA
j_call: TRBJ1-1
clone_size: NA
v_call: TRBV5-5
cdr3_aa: CASSLRSGRNTEAFF
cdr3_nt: TGTGCCAGCAGCTTGCGCAGCGGGCGCAACACTGAAGCTTTCTTT

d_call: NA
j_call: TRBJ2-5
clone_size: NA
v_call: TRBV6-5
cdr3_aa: CASSRTLETQYF
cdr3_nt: TGTGCCAGCAGTCGAACATTGGAGACCCAGTACTTC

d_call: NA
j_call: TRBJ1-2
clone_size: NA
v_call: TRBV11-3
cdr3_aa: CASSQESRGPVNYGYTF
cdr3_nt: TGTGCCAGCAGCCAGGAGTCCAGGGGCCCTGTTAACTATGGCTACACCTTC

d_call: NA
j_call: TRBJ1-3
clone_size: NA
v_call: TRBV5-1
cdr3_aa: CASSETAAGNTIYF
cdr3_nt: TGCGCCAGCAGCGAAACAGCAGCTGGAAACACCATATATTTT

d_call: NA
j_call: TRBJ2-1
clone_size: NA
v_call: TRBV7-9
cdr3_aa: CASSLVPGDGEEQFF
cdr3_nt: TGTGCCAGCAGCTTAGTTCCGGGAGATGGGGAGGAGCAGTTCTTC

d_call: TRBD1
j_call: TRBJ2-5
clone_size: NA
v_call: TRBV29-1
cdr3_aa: CSVHPGQGQETQYF
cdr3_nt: TGCAGCGTCCACCCGGGACAGGGACAAGAGACCCAGTACTTC

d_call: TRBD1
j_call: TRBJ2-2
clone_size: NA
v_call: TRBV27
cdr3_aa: CASTLHRGTGNTGELFF
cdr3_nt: TGTGCCAGCACCCTCCATAGGGGGACAGGGAACACCGGGGAGCTGTTTTTT

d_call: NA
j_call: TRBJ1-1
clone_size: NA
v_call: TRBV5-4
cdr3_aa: CASSFPGVERTEAFF
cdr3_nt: TGTGCCAGCAGCTTCCCAGGGGTAGAGAGAACTGAAGCTTTCTTT

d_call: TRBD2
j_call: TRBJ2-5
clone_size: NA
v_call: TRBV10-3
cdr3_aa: CAISGRDTSQETQYF
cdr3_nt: TGTGCCATCAGCGGGAGGGACACCTCCCAAGAGACCCAGTACTTC

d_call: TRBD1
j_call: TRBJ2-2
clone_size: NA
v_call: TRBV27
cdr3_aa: CASSPTGDGGELFF
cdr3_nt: TGTGCCAGCAGTCCGACAGGGGATGGCGGGGAGCTGTTTTTT

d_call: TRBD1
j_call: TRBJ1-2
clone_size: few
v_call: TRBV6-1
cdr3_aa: CASSDSPSGRGGGYTF
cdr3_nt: TGTGCCAGCAGTGACAGCCCCTCCGGTAGAGGGGGCGGCTACACCTTC

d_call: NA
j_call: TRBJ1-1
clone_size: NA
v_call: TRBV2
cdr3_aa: CASSERGGSNTEAFF
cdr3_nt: TGTGCCAGCAGTGAGAGGGGGGGTTCTAACACTGAAGCTTTCTTT

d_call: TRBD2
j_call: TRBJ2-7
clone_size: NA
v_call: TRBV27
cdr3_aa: CASSFLGGYEQYF
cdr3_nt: TGTGCCAGCAGTTTTTTGGGGGGGTACGAGCAGTACTTC